This TCR beta chain was obtained from a study of beta chain features in type 1 diabetes. Without exception, sorted populations had purity beyond 95%. Isolated RNA was reverse transcribed in full, so expressed TCRB transcripts were sequenced. Assay: immunoSEQ multiplex PCR; the TCRdb copy retains only in-frame clones and omits some. The table records around 310,000 clones, less than 15% of them present only once. Study-level results: Patients with Type 1 diabetes showed moderately but significantly shorter TCRB CDR3s in all four CD4+ subsets. PCR might pick shorter templates more often, in the same way for patients and controls. Cells with high TCR expression could be over-represented when cDNA is sequenced.

In its sample, this clone was seen a few times. Its specificity is not known. This CDR3 is also generated by other DNA sequences in the sample. Germline lookup yields CDR1 SGHTA and CDR2 FQGNSA. V was pared by 0 bases and J by 2 bases, with 9 bases between. The CDR3 is made up of 15 amino acids. This chain connects TRBV7-2 to TRBJ2-3; a possible D gene is TRBD2 (6 bases). Source material: naive CD4+ T cells from blood. The TCR originated in a woman aged 18-30 years with type 1 diabetes. CDR3 sequence (DNA): TGTGCCAGCAGCTTAGCGGGAGGATACACAGATACGCAGTATTTT. This codes for CASSLAGGYTDTQYF.